The entry below describes one T cell receptor beta chain. The entry originates in a study of cytomegalovirus exposure and HLA in healthy donors. The PCR contained 60 Vbeta and 13 Jbeta primers. In the original workflow: In a later analysis, of around 83 million unique beta chains, roughly 9.9 million appeared in at least two donors. The repertoire was sequenced with immunoSEQ multiplex PCR; TCRdb's copy has only in-frame clones and lacks some. The DNA was the basis for D and trimming; V, J and clone size are from that table. The data contain about 200,000 clones, approximately 87% of them singletons. The TCR comes from a man aged 25 to 40 in good health and CMV-seronegative. Source material: PBMCs.

In DNA, the CDR3 is TGTGCCAGCAGACCTGACACAGGGGACGAGCAGTACTTC. Its protein product is CASRPDTGDEQYF. The rearrangement uses TRBV5-4 and TRBJ2-7, with 7 nucleotides matching TRBD1. V lost 5 bases, J lost 5 bases, and 7 bases stayed unmatched. CDR1 is SGHNT, CDR2 YYREEE, per germline (reference sequence). The CDR3 length is 13 residues.